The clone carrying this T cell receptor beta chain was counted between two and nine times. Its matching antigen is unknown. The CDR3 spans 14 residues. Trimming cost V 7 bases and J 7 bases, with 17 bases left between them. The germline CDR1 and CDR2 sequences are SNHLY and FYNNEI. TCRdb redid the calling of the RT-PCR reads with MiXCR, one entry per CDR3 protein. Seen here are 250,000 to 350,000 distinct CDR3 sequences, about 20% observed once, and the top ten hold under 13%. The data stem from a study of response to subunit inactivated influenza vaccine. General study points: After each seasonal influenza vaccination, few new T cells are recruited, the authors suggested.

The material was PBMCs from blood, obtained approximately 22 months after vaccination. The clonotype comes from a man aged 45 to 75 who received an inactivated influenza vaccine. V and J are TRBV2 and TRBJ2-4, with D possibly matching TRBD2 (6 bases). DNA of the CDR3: TGTGCCAGCATGATCGACCTAGGAGGGAACATTCAGTACTTC. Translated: CASMIDLGGNIQYF.